This T cell receptor (beta chain) originates from a study of blood T cell repertoires in COVID-19. About the study: COVID-19 samples collected from the United States, Italy and Spain covered acute and convalescent phases. The analysed material was cDNA or gDNA that came from T cells, B-cell-depleted T cells, or PBMCs.

Only in-frame clones appear in the TCRdb table, and some are missing; sequencing was by immunoSEQ multiplex PCR. The sample lists under 300,000 clones; around four fifths were seen once. The V gene lost 0 bases and the J gene lost 5 bases, with 12 bases spanning the gap. The germline V gene encodes CDR1 SGHRS and CDR2 YFSETQ. The length of the CDR3 is 14 residues. This clonotype originated in a man aged 25-45 years who had recovered from COVID-19. Sequenced input: peripheral blood. The chain joins TRBV5-1 to TRBJ2-7; TRBD1 is a possible D gene (6 bases). CDR3 in amino acids: CASSLGRAGDEQYF. CDR3 DNA sequence: TGCGCCAGCAGCTTGGGCAGGGCAGGGGACGAGCAGTACTTC.